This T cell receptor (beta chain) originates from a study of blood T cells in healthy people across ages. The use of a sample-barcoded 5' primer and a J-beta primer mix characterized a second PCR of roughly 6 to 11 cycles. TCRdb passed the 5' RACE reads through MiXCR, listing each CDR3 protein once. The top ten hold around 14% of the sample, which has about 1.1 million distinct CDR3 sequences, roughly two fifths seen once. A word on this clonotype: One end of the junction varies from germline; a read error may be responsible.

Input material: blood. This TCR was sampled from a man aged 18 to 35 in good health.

CDR3 bases: TGTACCAGCAGCGGGGACGAAGATACGCAGTATTTT. Translating gives CTSSGDEDTQYF. The chain couples TRBV6-5 to TRBJ2-3; 7 bases line up with TRBD2. CDR3 length: 12 residues. CDR1 is MNHEY, CDR2 SVGAGI, per germline.